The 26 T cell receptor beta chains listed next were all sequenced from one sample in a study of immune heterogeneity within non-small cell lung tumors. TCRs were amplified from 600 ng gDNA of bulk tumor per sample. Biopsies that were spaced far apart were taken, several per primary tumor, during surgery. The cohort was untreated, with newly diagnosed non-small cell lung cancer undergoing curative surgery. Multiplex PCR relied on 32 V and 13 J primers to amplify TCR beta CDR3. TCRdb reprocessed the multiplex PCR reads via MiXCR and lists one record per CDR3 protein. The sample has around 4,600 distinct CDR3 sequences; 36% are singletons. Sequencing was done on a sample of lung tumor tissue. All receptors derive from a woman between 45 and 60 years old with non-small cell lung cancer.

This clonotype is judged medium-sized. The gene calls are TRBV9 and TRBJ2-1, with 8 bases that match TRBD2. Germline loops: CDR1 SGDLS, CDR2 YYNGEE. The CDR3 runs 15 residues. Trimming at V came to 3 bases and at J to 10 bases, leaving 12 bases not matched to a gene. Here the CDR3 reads CASSAGGGRFREQFF. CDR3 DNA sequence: TGTGCCAGCAGCGCCGGGGGGGGGCGGTTCCGGGAGCAGTTCTTC.

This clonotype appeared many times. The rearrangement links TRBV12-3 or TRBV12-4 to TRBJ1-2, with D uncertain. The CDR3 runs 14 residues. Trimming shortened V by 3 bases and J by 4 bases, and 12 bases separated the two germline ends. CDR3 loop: CASSLSVGIYGYTF. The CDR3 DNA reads TGTGCCAGCAGTTTGAGTGTAGGGATCTATGGCTACACCTTC.

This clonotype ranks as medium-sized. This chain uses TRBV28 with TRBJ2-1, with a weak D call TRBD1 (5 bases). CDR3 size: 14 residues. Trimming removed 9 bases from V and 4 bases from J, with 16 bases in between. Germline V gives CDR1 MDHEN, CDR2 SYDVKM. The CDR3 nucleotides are TGTGCCAGTACACCTGGACATAATTACAATGAGCAGTTCTTC. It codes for CASTPGHNYNEQFF.

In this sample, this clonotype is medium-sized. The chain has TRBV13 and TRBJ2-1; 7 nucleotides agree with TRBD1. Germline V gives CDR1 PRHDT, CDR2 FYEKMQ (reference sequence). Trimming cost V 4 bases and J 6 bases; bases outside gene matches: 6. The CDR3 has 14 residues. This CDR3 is CASSWDRQVNEQFF. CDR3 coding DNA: TGTGCCAGCAGCTGGGACAGACAAGTCAATGAGCAGTTCTTC. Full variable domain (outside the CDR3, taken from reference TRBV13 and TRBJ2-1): AAGVIQSPRHLIKEKRETATLKCYPIPRHDTVYWYQQGPGQDPQFLISFYEKMQSDKGSIPDRFSAQQFSDYHSELNMSSLELGDSALYFCASSWDRQVNEQFFGPGTRLTVL.

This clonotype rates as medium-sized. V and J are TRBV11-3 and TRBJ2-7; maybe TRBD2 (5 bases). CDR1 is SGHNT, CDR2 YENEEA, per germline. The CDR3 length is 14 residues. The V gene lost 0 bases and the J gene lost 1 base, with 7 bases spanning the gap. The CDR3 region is CASSLDPGSYEQYF. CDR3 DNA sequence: TGTGCCAGCAGCTTAGATCCGGGATCCTACGAGCAGTACTTC.

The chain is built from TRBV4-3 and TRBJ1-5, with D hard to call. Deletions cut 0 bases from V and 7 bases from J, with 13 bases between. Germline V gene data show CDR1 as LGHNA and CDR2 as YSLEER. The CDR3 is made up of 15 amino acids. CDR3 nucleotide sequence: TGCGCCAGCAGCCAAGATGAGAGGGCTACACAGCCCCAGCATTTT. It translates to CASSQDERATQPQHF.

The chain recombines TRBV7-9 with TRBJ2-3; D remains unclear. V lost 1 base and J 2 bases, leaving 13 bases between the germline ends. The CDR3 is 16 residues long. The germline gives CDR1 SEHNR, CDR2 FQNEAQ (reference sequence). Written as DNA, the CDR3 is TGTGCCAGCAGCTTAGGGTGGCAAGAATTCACAGATACGCAGTATTTT. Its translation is CASSLGWQEFTDTQYF.

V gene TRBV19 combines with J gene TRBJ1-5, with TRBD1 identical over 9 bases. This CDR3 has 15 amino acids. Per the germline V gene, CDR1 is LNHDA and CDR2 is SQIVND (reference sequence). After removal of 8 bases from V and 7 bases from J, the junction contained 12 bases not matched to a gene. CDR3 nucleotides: TGTGCCAGTGTGGCTCAGGACAGGGGCCACCAGCCCCAGCATTTT. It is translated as CASVAQDRGHQPQHF.

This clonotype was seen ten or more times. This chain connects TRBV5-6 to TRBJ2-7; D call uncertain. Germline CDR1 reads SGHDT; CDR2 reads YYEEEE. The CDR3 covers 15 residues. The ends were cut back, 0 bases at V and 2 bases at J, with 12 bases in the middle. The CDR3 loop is CASSLEDRIAYEQYF. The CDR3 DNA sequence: TGTGCCAGCAGCTTGGAAGACCGGATAGCCTACGAGCAGTACTTC. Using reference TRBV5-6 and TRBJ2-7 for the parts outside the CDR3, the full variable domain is DAGVTQSPTHLIKTRGQQVTLRCSPKSGHDTVSWYQQALGQGPQFIFQYYEEEERQRGNFPDRFSGHQFPNYSSELNVNALLLGDSALYLCASSLEDRIAYEQYFGPGTRLTVT.

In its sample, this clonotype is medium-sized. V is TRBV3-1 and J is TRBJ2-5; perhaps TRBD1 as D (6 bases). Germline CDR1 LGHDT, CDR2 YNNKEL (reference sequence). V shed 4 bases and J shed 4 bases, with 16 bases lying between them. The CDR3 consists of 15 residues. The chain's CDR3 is CASSPTRTVGETQYF. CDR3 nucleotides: TGTGCCAGCAGCCCCACCAGGACAGTCGGAGAGACCCAGTACTTC.

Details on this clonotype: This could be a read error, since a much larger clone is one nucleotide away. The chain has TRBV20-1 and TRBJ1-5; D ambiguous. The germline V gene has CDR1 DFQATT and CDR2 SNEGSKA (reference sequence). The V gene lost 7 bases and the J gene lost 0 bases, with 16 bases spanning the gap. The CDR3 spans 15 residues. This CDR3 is CSEKEVKNSNQPQHF. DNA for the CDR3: TGCAGTGAGAAGGAGGTTAAGAATAGCAATCAGCCCCAGCATTTT.

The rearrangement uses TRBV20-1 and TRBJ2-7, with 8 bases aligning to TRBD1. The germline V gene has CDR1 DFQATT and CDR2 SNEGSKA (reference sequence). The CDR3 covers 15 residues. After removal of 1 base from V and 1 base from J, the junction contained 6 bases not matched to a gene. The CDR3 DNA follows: TGCAGTGCTAGAGGGGTGACAGGGGATTCCTACGAGCAGTACTTC. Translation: CSARGVTGDSYEQYF.

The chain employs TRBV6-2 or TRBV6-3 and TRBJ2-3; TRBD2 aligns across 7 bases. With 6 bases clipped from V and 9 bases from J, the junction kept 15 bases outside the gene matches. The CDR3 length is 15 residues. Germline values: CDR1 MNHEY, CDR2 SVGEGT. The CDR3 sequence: CASSPVGRVGVTQYF. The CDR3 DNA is TGTGCCAGCAGCCCTGTGGGGAGGGTGGGGGTGACGCAGTATTTT.

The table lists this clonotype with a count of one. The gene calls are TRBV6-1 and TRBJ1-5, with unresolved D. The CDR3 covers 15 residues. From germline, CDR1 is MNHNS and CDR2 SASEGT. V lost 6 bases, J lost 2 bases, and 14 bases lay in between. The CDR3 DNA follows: TGTGCCAGCAGCCCTCGATCTGGGGGCAATCAGCCCCAGCATTTT. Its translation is CASSPRSGGNQPQHF.

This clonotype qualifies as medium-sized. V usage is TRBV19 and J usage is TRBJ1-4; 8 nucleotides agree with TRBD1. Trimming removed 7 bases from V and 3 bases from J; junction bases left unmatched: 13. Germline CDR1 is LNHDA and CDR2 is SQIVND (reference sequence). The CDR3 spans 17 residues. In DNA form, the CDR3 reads TGTGCCAGTAAGGATGACAGGGGTTCAAGTGCTAATGAAAAACTGTTTTTT. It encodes CASKDDRGSSANEKLFF.

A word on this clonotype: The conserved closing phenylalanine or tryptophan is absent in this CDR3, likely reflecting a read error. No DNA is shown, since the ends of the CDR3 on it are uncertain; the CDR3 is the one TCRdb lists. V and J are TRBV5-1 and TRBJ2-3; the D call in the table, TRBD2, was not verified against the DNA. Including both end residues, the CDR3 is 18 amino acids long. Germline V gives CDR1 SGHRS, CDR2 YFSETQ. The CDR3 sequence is CASSLEQSRRSDEHYFGP.

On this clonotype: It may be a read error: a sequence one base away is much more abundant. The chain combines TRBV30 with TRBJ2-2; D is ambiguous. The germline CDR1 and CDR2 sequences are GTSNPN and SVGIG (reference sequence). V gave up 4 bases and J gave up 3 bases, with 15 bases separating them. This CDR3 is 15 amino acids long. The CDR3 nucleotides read TGTGCCTGGACTCTCGCTGGCTGGGACACCGGGGAGCTGTTTTTT. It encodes CAWTLAGWDTGELFF.

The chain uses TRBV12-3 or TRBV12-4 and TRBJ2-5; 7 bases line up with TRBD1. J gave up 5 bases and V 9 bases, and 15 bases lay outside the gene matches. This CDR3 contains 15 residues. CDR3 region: CARINGQAWAETQYF. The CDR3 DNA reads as TGTGCCAGAATAAATGGACAGGCCTGGGCTGAGACCCAGTACTTC.

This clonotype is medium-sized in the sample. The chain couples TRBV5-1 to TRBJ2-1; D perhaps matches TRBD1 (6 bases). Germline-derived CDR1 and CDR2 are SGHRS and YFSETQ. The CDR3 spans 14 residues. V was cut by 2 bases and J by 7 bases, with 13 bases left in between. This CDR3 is CASSLPGHQNEQFF. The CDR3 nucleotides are TGCGCCAGCAGCTTACCGGGACACCAAAATGAGCAGTTCTTC.

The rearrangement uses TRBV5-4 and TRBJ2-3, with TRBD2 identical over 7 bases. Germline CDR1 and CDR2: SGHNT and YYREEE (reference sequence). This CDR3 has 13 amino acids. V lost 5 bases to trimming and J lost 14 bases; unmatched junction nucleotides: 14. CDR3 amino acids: CASREWEAGEGYF. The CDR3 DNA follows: TGTGCCAGCAGGGAGTGGGAGGCGGGGGAGGGGTATTTT.

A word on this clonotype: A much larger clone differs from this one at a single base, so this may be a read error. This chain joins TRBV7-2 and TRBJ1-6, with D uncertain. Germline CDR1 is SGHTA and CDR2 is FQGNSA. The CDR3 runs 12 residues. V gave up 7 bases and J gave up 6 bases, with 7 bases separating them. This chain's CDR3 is CASTEINSPLHF. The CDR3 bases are TGTGCCAGCACCGAAATTAATTCACCCCTCCACTTT.

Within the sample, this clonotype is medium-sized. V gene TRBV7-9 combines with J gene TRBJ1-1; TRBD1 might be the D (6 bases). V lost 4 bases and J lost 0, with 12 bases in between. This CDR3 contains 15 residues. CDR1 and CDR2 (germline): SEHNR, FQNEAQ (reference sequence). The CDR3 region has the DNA TGTGCCAGCAGCTCCTCGGACAGCTTGAACACTGAAGCTTTCTTT. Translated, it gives CASSSSDSLNTEAFF.

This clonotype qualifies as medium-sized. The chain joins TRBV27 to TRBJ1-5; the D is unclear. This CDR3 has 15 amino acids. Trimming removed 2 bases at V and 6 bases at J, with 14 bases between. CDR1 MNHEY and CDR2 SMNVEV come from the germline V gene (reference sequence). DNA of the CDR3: TGTGCCAGCAGTTTAACGCACAGAACCGTTCAGCCCCAGCATTTT. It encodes CASSLTHRTVQPQHF.

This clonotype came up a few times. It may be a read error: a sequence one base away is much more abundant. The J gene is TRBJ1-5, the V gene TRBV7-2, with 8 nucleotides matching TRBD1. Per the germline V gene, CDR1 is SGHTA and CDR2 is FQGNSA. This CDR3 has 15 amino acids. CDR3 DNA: TGTGCCAGCAGGTTAGTGTCAGGGGGCTTGCAGCCCCAGCATTTT. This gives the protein CASRLVSGGLQPQHF.

CDR3 in DNA: TGTGCCACCCTAGGATCCGCGGGTACGCAGTATTTT. The encoded protein is CATLGSAGTQYF. This chain joins TRBV19 and TRBJ2-3; weak D call: TRBD2 (5 bases). This CDR3 region has 12 residues. V lost 10 bases to trimming and J lost 8 bases, with 16 bases between them. CDR1 is LNHDA and CDR2 is SQIVND in the germline V gene (reference sequence).

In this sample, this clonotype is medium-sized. CDR3 region: CASSYSKAASNEKLFF. The CDR3 DNA reads as TGTGCCAGCAGTTACTCGAAGGCCGCCAGTAATGAAAAACTGTTTTTT. V gene TRBV6-6 combines with J gene TRBJ1-4; D gene uncertain. V dropped 0 bases and J dropped 4 bases, with 12 bases sitting between them. This CDR3 is built from 16 residues. In germline, CDR1 is MNHNY, CDR2 SVGAGI (reference sequence).